This TCR beta chain was sequenced in a study of shared clonotypes between healthy human individuals. Broader study findings: Several donors held approximately 5% of naive CD4 clonotypes in common. Specimens sampled were limited to blood, with tissue repertoires likely differing.

Details on this clone: Its antigen is not identified.

Each cell subset's genomic DNA was divided evenly among several immunoSEQ plates. Libraries were prepared by immunoSEQ multiplex PCR; TCRdb keeps only in-frame clonotypes and omits some of them. The sample shows more than 2,000,000 clones, over 85% of them seen only once. The germline CDR1 and CDR2 sequences are SGHDT and YYEEEE. V lost 2 bases, J lost 6 bases, and 14 bases lay in between. The CDR3 has 14 residues. This clonotype was sampled from a young man in good health. Some clones in this sample may be carry-over from other donors' samples. The V gene is TRBV5-6, the J gene TRBJ1-2, with TRBD1 as a possible D gene (6 bases). The source material was naive CD4+ T cells from PBMCs. Subset here: CD45RA+ positively selected. CDR3 bases: TGTGCCAGCAGCTTAAGACAGGCCGTCCATGGCTACACCTTC. Its translation: CASSLRQAVHGYTF.